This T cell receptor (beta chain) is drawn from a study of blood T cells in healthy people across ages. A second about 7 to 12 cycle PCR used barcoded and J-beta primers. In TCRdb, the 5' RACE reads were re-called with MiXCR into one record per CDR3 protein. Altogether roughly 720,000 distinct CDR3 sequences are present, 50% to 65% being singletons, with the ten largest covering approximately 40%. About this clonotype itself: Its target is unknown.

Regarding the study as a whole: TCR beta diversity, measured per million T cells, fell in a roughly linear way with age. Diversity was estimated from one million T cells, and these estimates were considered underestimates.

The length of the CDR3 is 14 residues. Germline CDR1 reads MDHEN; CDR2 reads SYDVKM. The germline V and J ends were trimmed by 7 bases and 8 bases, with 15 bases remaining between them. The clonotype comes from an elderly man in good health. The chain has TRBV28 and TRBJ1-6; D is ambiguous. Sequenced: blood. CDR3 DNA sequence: TGTGCCAGCACCCTTCCCGGGCGGGATTCACCCCTCCACTTT. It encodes CASTLPGRDSPLHF.